This T cell receptor (beta chain) is from a study of blood T cell repertoires in COVID-19. Across the whole study: Both acute and convalescent COVID-19 samples were obtained from the United States, Italy and Spain. The cDNA or gDNA used as material had been derived from T cells, B-cell-depleted T cells, or PBMCs.

This clone was recorded a few times. The V and J ends lost 9 bases and 7 bases respectively, with 19 bases between them. Per the germline V gene, CDR1 is MNHEY and CDR2 is SMNVEV (reference sequence). The CDR3 consists of 14 residues. Under the authors' procedure: Quantification of nucleated cells was approximated via reference gene primer amplification. The table came from immunoSEQ multiplex PCR; TCRdb's copy has only in-frame clones and leaves some out. Clonal size and the V and J genes are those of that table, whereas D and trimming came from the DNA. The sample records under 300,000 clones, under 85% being singletons.

V and J are TRBV27 and TRBJ1-5; D is perhaps TRBD1 (5 bases). The sequence derives from a woman aged 35 to 49 with active or convalescent COVID-19. Sequenced sample: peripheral blood. This CDR3 reads CASRVAGRIQPQHF. As DNA, the CDR3 is TGTGCCAGTAGGGTCGCAGGGAGGATACAGCCCCAGCATTTT.